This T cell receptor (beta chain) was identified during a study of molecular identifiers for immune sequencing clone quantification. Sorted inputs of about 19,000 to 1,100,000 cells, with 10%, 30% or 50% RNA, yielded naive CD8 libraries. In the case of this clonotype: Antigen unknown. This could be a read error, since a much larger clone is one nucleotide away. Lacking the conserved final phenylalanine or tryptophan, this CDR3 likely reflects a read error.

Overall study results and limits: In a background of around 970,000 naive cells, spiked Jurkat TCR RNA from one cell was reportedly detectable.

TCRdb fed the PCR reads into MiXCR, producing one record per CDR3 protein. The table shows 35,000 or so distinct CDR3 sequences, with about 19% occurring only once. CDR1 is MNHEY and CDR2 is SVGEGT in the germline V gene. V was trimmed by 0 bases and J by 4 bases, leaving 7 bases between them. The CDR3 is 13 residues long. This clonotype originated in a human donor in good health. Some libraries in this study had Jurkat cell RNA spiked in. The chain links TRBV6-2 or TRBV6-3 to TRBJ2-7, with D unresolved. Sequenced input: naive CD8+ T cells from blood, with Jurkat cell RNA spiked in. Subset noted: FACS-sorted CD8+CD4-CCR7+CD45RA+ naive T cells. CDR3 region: CASSYSGPYEQYS. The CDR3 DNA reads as TGTGCCAGCAGTTACTCAGGCCCGTACGAGCAGTACTCC.